These 3 T cell receptor beta chains came from one sample sequenced in a study of control samples from healthy donors and cancer patients. This table comes from immunoSEQ multiplex PCR, and its TCRdb copy is limited to in-frame clones, with some not included. The sample holds 130,000 to 150,000 clones, under 90% seen once. The sample comprised blood. These receptors were taken from a young man in good health.

The chain employs TRBV25-1 and TRBJ2-1; TRBD2 agrees at 12 bases. The ends lost 6 bases at V and 8 bases at J; junction bases unmatched: 11. CDR3 size: 16 residues. Germline V lookup: CDR1 MGHDK, CDR2 SYGVNS. This CDR3 reads CASSGKEGLAGYEQFF. The CDR3 nucleotides are TGTGCCAGCAGCGGGAAAGAAGGACTAGCGGGATATGAGCAGTTCTTC.

This clone was found once. The rearrangement joins TRBV18 to TRBJ1-3, with a tentative D call TRBD1 (6 bases). V shed 4 bases and J shed 6 bases, with 13 bases lying between them. The V gene's germline CDR1 is KGHSH and CDR2 LQKENI. CDR3 length equals 14 residues. Here the CDR3 reads CASSLQGLLNTIYF. Written as DNA, the CDR3 is TGTGCCAGCTCACTACAGGGATTGTTAAACACCATATATTTT.

CDR3 sequence: CASSQVTATEAFF. The CDR3 bases are TGCGCCAGCAGCCAAGTCACTGCCACTGAAGCTTTCTTT. This rearrangement joins TRBV4-1 to TRBJ1-1; no definite D call. The CDR3 spans 13 residues. Germline lookup yields CDR1 MGHRA and CDR2 YSYEKL. The V gene lost 1 base and the J gene lost 4 bases, with 7 bases spanning the gap.